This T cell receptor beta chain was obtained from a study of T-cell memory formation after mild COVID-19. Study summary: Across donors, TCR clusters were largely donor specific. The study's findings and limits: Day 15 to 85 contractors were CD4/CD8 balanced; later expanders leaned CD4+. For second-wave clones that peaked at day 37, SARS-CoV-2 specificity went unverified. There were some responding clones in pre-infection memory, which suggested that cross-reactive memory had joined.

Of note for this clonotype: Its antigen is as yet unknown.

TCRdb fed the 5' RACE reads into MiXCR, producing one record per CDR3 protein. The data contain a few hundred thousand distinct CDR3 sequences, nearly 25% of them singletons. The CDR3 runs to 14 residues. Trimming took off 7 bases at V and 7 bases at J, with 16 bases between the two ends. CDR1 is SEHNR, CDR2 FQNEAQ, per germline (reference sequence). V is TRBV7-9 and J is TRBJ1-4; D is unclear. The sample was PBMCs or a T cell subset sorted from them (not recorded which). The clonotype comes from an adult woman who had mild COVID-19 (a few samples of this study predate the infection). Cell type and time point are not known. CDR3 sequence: CASTKGDGGEKLFF. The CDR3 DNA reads TGTGCCAGCACCAAGGGCGACGGAGGTGAAAAACTGTTTTTT.